The entry below gives a single T cell receptor (beta chain) sequence along with its context. The data stem from a study of cytomegalovirus exposure and HLA in healthy donors. PCR was performed using 60 Vbeta and 13 Jbeta primers. Authors' processing steps: About 88 million unique TCR beta chains, about 11 million of them shared, were counted by a later analysis. Sequencing used immunoSEQ multiplex PCR; TCRdb keeps in-frame clones, though not all of them. V and J calls and clone size are as listed in that table; D and trimming were resolved from the DNA. Among 100,000 to 150,000 clones, under 85% were seen once, and the ten largest hold under 5%. Sample: PBMCs. This sequence originates from a male donor in good health and CMV-seropositive.

This chain's CDR3 is CASSAGNTEAFF. The CDR3 DNA is TGTGCCAGCAGTGCAGGGAACACTGAAGCTTTCTTT. The chain joins TRBV2 to TRBJ1-1; D uncertain. The CDR3 length is 12 residues. The germline gives CDR1 SNHLY, CDR2 FYNNEI. The V end was cut by 4 bases, the J end by 1 base, with 4 bases between.